The entry that follows covers one T cell receptor (beta chain) sequence. Its recognized antigen is unknown. Base qualities are not recorded, but no much larger clone differs from it by a single base. Libraries were constructed by the immunoSEQ multiplex PCR assay. T cell repertoires were profiled by deep sequencing of rearranged TCR beta loci, alongside multiparametric flow cytometry. The table comes from immuneACCESS by way of TCRdb, which keeps in-frame sequences with V and J called. Part of the clones is missing from these tables; in studies checked, under half for an unresolved V gene and the rest for unknown reasons. The sample table lists 70,000 or so clones, under 95% of them with a count of one. Jointly, the top ten make up around 2.6% of the sample. These data originate in a study of lymphopenia after photon versus proton radiotherapy (dated by TCRdb to the late 2010s). At the level of the whole study: The immunological effects of photon versus proton radiation therapy were compared in patients with gastrointestinal tumors who developed high-grade lymphopenia. The roughly 21 patients in the cohort had gastrointestinal tumors, were treated with either photon or proton therapy, and subsequently developed lymphopenia. The study aimed to characterize how the two radiation modalities differ in their impact on the immune system.

The investigation overall reported the following: Across the cohort, a larger post-nadir drop in TCR diversity was inversely correlated with overall survival time among patients who died. During treatment, patients who received proton therapy stayed relatively stable, whereas patients who received photon therapy lost naive T cells and TCR diversity and gained effector/memory populations. The survival association was assessed only in patients who died, and better survival with proton therapy was presented by the authors as a possibility rather than a demonstrated result. After the lymphocyte count nadir, photon-treated repertoires showed oligoclonal expansion, especially of CD8+ Temra cells, which drove the drop in diversity.

The CDR3 holds 15 amino acids from the cysteine to the phenylalanine. Left in the record is the CDR3 DNA by itself, 45 bases read in frame from the first base. The germline V gene specifies LGHNA as CDR1 and YSLEER as CDR2. At the junction V is shortened by 4 bases and J by 2 bases, with 12 bases in between. Rearrangement joined TRBV4-3 to TRBJ2-1; no D segment can be confidently identified. The sequences come from peripheral blood, collected from a patient treated with photon-based radiotherapy. The origin of this receptor is a woman in her 70s with pancreatic cancer. The CDR3 sequence is CASSPTMLAYNEQFF. In nucleotide form, the sequence is TGCGCCAGCAGCCCCACAATGCTCGCCTACAATGAGCAGTTCTTC.